Listed here are 23 T cell receptor beta chains from one sample, sequenced in a study of T cell clones after liver transplantation. The data were produced by immunoSEQ multiplex PCR, yet TCRdb's version contains in-frame clones alone and is incomplete. The data contain tens of thousands of clones, 90% of them singletons. The sample consisted of CD4+ T cells from blood, taken before liver transplant. The receptors were sampled from a human donor who received a liver transplant.

The rearrangement links TRBV29-1 to TRBJ2-6, with D perhaps assigned TRBD1 or TRBD2 (5 bases each). Deletions cut 6 bases from V and 0 bases from J, with 18 bases between. Germline V gene lookup returns CDR1 SQVTM and CDR2 ANQGSEA. The CDR3 is 17 amino acids. The CDR3: CSVGPGAGISGANVLTF. CDR3 nucleotides: TGCAGCGTGGGACCCGGGGCAGGGATCTCTGGGGCCAACGTCCTGACTTTC.

The chain joins TRBV6-5 to TRBJ2-3; the D is unclear. Germline V gene sequence: CDR1 MNHEY, CDR2 SVGAGI. There are 13 residues in the CDR3. V dropped 2 bases and J dropped 0 bases, with 3 bases sitting between them. In nucleotides, the CDR3 is TGTGCCAGCAGTTACACAAGCACAGATACGCAGTATTTT. Amino acid sequence: CASSYTSTDTQYF.

V and J are TRBV18 and TRBJ2-7, with 9 bases matching TRBD1. V dropped 5 bases and J dropped 6; count of bases not matched to a gene: 8. The CDR3 runs 14 residues. CDR1 and CDR2 from the germline V gene are KGHSH and LQKENI. This chain's CDR3 is CASSFGTGMGEQYF. The CDR3 DNA reads TGTGCCAGCTCATTCGGGACAGGGATGGGCGAGCAGTACTTC.

The chain joins TRBV29-1 to TRBJ2-6; D not certain. V was shortened by 7 bases and J by 0 bases, with 7 bases between the two germline ends. Germline lookup yields CDR1 SQVTM and CDR2 ANQGSEA. This CDR3 has 13 residues. The CDR3 DNA follows: TGCAGCGCGCGGTCCTCTGGGGCCAACGTCCTGACTTTC. Translating gives CSARSSGANVLTF. The full variable domain, with the rest looked up from reference TRBV29-1 and TRBJ2-6, is SAVISQKPSRDICQRGTSLTIQCQVDSQVTMMFWYRQQPGQSLTLIATANQGSEATYESGFVIDKFPISRPNLTFSTLTVSNMSPEDSSIYLCSARSSGANVLTFGAGSRLTVL.

The gene calls are TRBV28 and TRBJ2-5; 11 bases are a match to TRBD2. The CDR3 totals 15 residues. Per the germline V gene, CDR1 is MDHEN and CDR2 is SYDVKM. V dropped 7 bases and J dropped 5; count of bases not matched to a gene: 9. CDR3 sequence reads: CASNRRVAGGETQYF. The CDR3 DNA reads TGTGCCAGCAATCGGAGGGTAGCGGGAGGGGAGACCCAGTACTTC.

This rearrangement joins TRBV21-1 to TRBJ2-5; TRBD2, the table's D call, lacks a check against the DNA. TRBV21-1 is annotated as a pseudogene. This CDR3 has 14 residues. The CDR3 nucleotides are TGTGCCAGCAGCAAAGAAAGAGACCAAGAGACCCAGTACTTC. It encodes CASSKERDQETQYF.

The rearrangement links TRBV7-2 to TRBJ2-1, with D perhaps TRBD1 (5 bases). The germline V gene encodes CDR1 SGHTA and CDR2 FQGNSA. Trimming removed 5 bases at V and 5 bases at J, with 10 bases between. The CDR3 spans 13 residues. The CDR3 DNA follows: TGTGCCAGCAGCCTAGGACAAAACAATGAGCAGTTCTTC. Its translation is CASSLGQNNEQFF. Combining the CDR3 with reference TRBV7-2 and TRBJ2-1 gives the whole variable domain GAGVSQSPSNKVTEKGKDVELRCDPISGHTALYWYRQSLGQGLEFLIYFQGNSAPDKSGLPSDRFSAERTGGSVSTLTIQRTQQEDSAVYLCASSLGQNNEQFFGPGTRLTVL.

A few counts support this clone. The chain has TRBV9 and TRBJ2-2; 9 nucleotides match TRBD1. CDR1 and CDR2 from the germline V gene are SGDLS and YYNGEE. The trim removed 1 base at V and 4 bases at J, leaving 8 bases unmatched. CDR3 length: 17 amino acids. CDR3 in amino acids: CASSVLGQGASTGELFF. For the CDR3, the DNA is TGTGCCAGCAGCGTACTGGGACAGGGTGCGAGCACCGGGGAGCTGTTTTTT.

The chain uses TRBV5-8 and TRBJ2-7; no definite D call. V lost 2 bases and J 0 bases, leaving 9 bases between the germline ends. There are 14 residues in the CDR3. Germline CDR1 SGHTS, CDR2 YDEGEE. CDR3 loop: CASSLRRSSYEQYF. In DNA, the CDR3 is TGTGCCAGCAGCTTAAGACGGAGCTCCTACGAGCAGTACTTC. Filled out from reference TRBV5-8 and TRBJ2-7, the complete variable domain reads EAGVTQSPTHLIKTRGQQATLRCSPISGHTSVYWYQQALGLGLQFLLWYDEGEERNRGNFPPRFSGRQFPNYSSELNVNALELEDSALYLCASSLRRSSYEQYFGPGTRLTVT.

This clone was seen a single time. The genes are TRBV7-9 and TRBJ1-2; possible D gene TRBD1, 5 bases. The CDR3 consists of 14 residues. From germline, CDR1 is SEHNR and CDR2 FQNEAQ (reference sequence). V was trimmed by 1 base and J by 6 bases, leaving 12 bases between them. CDR3 in DNA: TGTGCCAGCAGCTTAGTTTCAGGGTGGGATGGCTACACCTTC. Translated, it gives CASSLVSGWDGYTF.

This rearrangement joins TRBV18 to TRBJ2-7; D possibly corresponds to TRBD2 (6 bases). The CDR3 is 14 residues long. Between the trimmed V and J ends, which lost 3 bases and 7 bases, there was a span of 16 bases. Germline CDR1 reads KGHSH; CDR2 reads LQKENI. The CDR3 sequence is CASSPGGSYGEQYF. The CDR3, as DNA: TGTGCCAGCTCACCGGGAGGCTCCTACGGGGAGCAGTACTTC.

The chain has TRBV5-8 and TRBJ1-5; D might be TRBD1 (6 bases). The germline CDR1 and CDR2 sequences are SGHTS and YDEGEE. There are 15 residues in the CDR3. V lost 5 bases to trimming and J lost 3 bases, with 15 bases between them. The CDR3 loop is CASSLRGGVNQPQHF. The CDR3 region has the DNA TGTGCCAGCAGTCTCCGGGGGGGCGTCAATCAGCCCCAGCATTTT.

With regard to this clone: At the DNA level, this CDR3 is encoded by other sequences in the same sample as well. The chain links TRBV28 to TRBJ2-7, with TRBD2 identical over 7 bases. The germline gives CDR1 MDHEN, CDR2 SYDVKM. The J segment lost 2 bases and the V segment lost 5 bases, leaving 3 bases of the junction unmatched. The CDR3 has 13 amino acids. CDR3 loop: CASSPSGTYEQYF. CDR3 DNA sequence: TGTGCCAGCAGTCCTAGCGGCACCTACGAGCAGTACTTC.

This clone was detected once. The chain combines TRBV18 with TRBJ2-7; 9 nucleotides align to TRBD1. This CDR3 region has 16 residues. V shed 6 bases, J shed 3 bases, and the junction held 12 bases outside the gene matches. The germline V gene encodes CDR1 KGHSH and CDR2 LQKENI. In DNA, the CDR3 is TGTGCCAGCTCTCGGGAACAGGGGGCTAGTAACTACGAGCAGTACTTC. It is translated as CASSREQGASNYEQYF.

The chain is built from TRBV11-2 and TRBJ1-1; 9 bases are shared with TRBD1. The germline V gene has CDR1 SGHAT and CDR2 FQNNGV. The CDR3 is 15 residues long. The V segment lost 5 bases and the J segment 5 bases; nucleotides outside the gene matches: 9. The CDR3: CASSLKGQGVTEAFF. CDR3 DNA sequence: TGTGCCAGCAGCCTGAAGGGACAGGGAGTTACTGAAGCTTTCTTT.

CDR3: CASSLGQASAEQYF. The CDR3 nucleotides read TGTGCCAGCAGCTTAGGACAGGCCTCCGCCGAGCAGTACTTC. This chain joins TRBV7-2 and TRBJ2-7, with D maybe TRBD1 (6 bases). The CDR3 is made up of 14 amino acids. With 1 base removed from V and 6 bases from J, the gap between germline ends came to 13 bases. Germline V gene sequence: CDR1 SGHTA, CDR2 FQGNSA.

By share, this clone ranks as medium-sized. The chain carries TRBV11-3 and TRBJ2-1; TRBD2 agrees at 13 bases. J was trimmed by 4 bases and V by 0 bases; bases with no gene match: 12. Germline V gene data show CDR1 as SGHNT and CDR2 as YENEEA. This CDR3 comprises 20 residues. As DNA, the CDR3 is TGTGCCAGCAGCTTAGATCCCCGGATTGGGACTAGCGGGATGTACAATGAGCAGTTCTTC. Translated: CASSLDPRIGTSGMYNEQFF.

The rearrangement links TRBV6-5 to TRBJ2-2; D possibly corresponds to TRBD2 (6 bases). This CDR3 comprises 15 residues. V was trimmed by 6 bases and J by 6 bases, leaving 17 bases between them. CDR1 MNHEY and CDR2 SVGAGI come from the germline V gene. This chain's CDR3 is CASRSGTVIAGELFF. The CDR3 DNA sequence: TGTGCCAGCAGATCCGGGACTGTTATTGCCGGGGAGCTGTTTTTT.

The chain carries TRBV4-3 and TRBJ1-3; no reliable D call. Germline loops: CDR1 LGHNA, CDR2 YSLEER. This CDR3 comprises 15 residues. Trimming pared 3 bases from V and 1 base from J, leaving 10 bases between. The CDR3 loop reads CASSQEGGSGNTIYF. In DNA form, the CDR3 reads TGCGCCAGCAGCCAGGAGGGAGGGTCTGGAAACACCATATATTTT.

This clone was picked up one time. The gene calls are TRBV2 and TRBJ2-1; 11 bases map to TRBD2. The length of the CDR3 is 18 residues. Germline CDR1 SNHLY, CDR2 FYNNEI. Trimming at V came to 7 bases and at J to 1 base, leaving 12 bases not matched to a gene. CDR3 DNA: TGTGCCAGCAAGTCGGGGACTAGCGGAGAAAGGTCCTACAATGAGCAGTTCTTC. Translated, it gives CASKSGTSGERSYNEQFF.

The J gene is TRBJ1-2, the V gene TRBV7-2; possibly TRBD1 for D (6 bases). The CDR3 contains 15 residues. The germline gives CDR1 SGHTA, CDR2 FQGNSA. V was cut by 5 bases and J by 4 bases, with 17 bases left in between. DNA of the CDR3: TGTGCCAGCAGCCCCCAGGGCGGGGGCGCCTATGGCTACACCTTC. Translating it yields CASSPQGGGAYGYTF. The full variable domain, in which reference TRBV7-2 and TRBJ1-2 provide the parts outside the CDR3, is GAGVSQSPSNKVTEKGKDVELRCDPISGHTALYWYRQSLGQGLEFLIYFQGNSAPDKSGLPSDRFSAERTGGSVSTLTIQRTQQEDSAVYLCASSPQGGGAYGYTFGSGTRLTVV.

V usage is TRBV7-2 and J usage is TRBJ2-5; 12 bases line up with TRBD2. The CDR3 consists of 15 residues. Germline trimming cut 4 bases from V and 4 bases from J; bases unmatched to any gene: 4. CDR1 SGHTA and CDR2 FQGNSA come from the germline V gene. CDR3 in amino acids: CASSSGLAGLETQYF. The CDR3 region has the DNA TGTGCCAGCAGCTCAGGACTAGCGGGATTAGAGACCCAGTACTTC. Supplemented by reference TRBV7-2 and TRBJ2-5, the full variable domain reads GAGVSQSPSNKVTEKGKDVELRCDPISGHTALYWYRQSLGQGLEFLIYFQGNSAPDKSGLPSDRFSAERTGGSVSTLTIQRTQQEDSAVYLCASSSGLAGLETQYFGPGTRLLVL.

This clone turned up a few times. The gene calls are TRBV30 and TRBJ1-2, with 8 bases fitting TRBD1. Germline V gene data show CDR1 as GTSNPN and CDR2 as SVGIG (reference sequence). CDR3 length equals 15 residues. The V gene end was trimmed by 0 bases and the J gene end by 4 bases; junction bases not matched to a gene: 7. The CDR3 region has the DNA TGTGCCTGGAGTGTAGGTCCAGGGGGCGGCTATGGCTACACCTTC. This gives the protein CAWSVGPGGGYGYTF.